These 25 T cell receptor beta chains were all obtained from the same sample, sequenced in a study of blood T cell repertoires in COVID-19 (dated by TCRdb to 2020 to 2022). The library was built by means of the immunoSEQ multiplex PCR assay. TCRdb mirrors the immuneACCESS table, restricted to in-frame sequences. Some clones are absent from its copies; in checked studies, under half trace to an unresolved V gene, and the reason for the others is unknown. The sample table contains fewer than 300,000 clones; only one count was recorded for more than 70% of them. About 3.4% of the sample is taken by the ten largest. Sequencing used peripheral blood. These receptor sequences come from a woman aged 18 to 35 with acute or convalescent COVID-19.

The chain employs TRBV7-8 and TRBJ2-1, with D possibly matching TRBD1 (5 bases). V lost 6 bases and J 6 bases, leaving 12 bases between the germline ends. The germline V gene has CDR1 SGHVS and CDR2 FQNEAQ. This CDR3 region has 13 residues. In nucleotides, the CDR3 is TGTGCCAGCAGGCGAGACAGCCCCAATGAGCAGTTCTTC. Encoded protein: CASRRDSPNEQFF. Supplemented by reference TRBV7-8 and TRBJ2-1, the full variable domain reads GAGVSQSPRYKVAKRGQDVALRCDPISGHVSLFWYQQALGQGPEFLTYFQNEAQLDKSGLPSDRFFAERPEGSVSTLKIQRTQQEDSAVYLCASRRDSPNEQFFGPGTRLTVL.

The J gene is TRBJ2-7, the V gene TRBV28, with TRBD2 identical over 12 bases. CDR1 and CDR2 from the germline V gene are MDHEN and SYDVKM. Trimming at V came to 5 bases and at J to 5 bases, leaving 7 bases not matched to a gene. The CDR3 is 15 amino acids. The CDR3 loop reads CASSPPGLAGHEQYF. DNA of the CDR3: TGTGCCAGCAGTCCTCCGGGACTAGCGGGCCACGAGCAGTACTTC.

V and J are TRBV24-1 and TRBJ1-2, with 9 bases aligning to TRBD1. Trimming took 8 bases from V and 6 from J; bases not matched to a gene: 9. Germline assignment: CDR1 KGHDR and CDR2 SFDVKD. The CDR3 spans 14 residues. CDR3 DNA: TGTGCCACCAAACAGACAGGGGGTGCGGATGGCTACACCTTC. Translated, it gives CATKQTGGADGYTF.

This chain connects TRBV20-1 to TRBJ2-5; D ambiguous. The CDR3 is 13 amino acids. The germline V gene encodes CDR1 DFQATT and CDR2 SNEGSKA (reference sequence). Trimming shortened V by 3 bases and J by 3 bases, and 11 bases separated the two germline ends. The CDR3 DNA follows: TGCAGTGCTAGTTCGCCCAGAAAAGAGACCCAGTACTTC. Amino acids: CSASSPRKETQYF.

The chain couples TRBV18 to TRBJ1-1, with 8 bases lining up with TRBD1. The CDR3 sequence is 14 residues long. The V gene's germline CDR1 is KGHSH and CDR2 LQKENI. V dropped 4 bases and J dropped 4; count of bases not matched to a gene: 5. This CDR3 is CASSLGQGSTEAFF. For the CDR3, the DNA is TGTGCCAGCTCACTAGGACAGGGAAGCACTGAAGCTTTCTTT. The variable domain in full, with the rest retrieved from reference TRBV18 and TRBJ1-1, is NAGVMQNPRHLVRRRGQEARLRCSPMKGHSHVYWYRQLPEEGLKFMVYLQKENIIDESGMPKERFSAEFPKEGPSILRIQQVVRGDSAAYFCASSLGQGSTEAFFGQGTRLTVV.

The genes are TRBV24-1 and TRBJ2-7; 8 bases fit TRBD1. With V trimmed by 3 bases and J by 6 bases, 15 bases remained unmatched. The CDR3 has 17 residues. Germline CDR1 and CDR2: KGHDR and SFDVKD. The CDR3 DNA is TGTGCCACCAGTGATGACAGGGGCGAACTACCGAGTGGCGAGCAGTACTTC. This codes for CATSDDRGELPSGEQYF.

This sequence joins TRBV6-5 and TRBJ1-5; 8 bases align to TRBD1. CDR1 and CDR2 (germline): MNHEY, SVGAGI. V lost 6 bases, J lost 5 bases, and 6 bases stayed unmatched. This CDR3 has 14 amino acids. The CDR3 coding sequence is TGTGCCAGCAGCGCCGGGACAGGATATCAGCCCCAGCATTTT. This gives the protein CASSAGTGYQPQHF.

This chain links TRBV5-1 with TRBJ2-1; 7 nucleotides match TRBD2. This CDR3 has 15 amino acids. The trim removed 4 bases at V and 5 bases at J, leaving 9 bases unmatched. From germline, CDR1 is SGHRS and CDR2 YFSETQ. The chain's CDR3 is CASSPVGGSNNEQFF. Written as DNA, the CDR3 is TGCGCCAGCAGCCCTGTGGGCGGGAGCAACAATGAGCAGTTCTTC.

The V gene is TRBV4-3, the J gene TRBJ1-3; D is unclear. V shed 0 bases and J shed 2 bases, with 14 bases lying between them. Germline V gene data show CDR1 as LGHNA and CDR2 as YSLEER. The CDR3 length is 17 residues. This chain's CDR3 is CASSQDSPGATGNTIYF. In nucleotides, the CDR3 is TGCGCCAGCAGCCAAGACTCTCCAGGCGCAACTGGAAACACCATATATTTT.

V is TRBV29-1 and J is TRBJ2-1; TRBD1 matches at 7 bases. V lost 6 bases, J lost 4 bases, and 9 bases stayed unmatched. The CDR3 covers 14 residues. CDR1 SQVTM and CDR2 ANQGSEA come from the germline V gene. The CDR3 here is CSVSPTGRYNEQFF. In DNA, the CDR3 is TGCAGCGTGAGCCCGACAGGGAGATACAATGAGCAGTTCTTC.

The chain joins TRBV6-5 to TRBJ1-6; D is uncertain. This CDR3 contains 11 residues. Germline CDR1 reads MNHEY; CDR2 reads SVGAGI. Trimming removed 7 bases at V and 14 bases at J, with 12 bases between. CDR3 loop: CASKFGLTLHF. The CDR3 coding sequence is TGTGCCAGCAAATTTGGACTGACCCTCCACTTT.

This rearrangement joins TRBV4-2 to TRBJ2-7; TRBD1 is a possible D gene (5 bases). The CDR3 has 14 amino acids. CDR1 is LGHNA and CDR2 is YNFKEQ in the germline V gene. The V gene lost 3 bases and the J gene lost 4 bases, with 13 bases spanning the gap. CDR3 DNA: TGTGCCAGCAGCCATAGGCAGGGCCAATACGAGCAGTACTTC. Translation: CASSHRQGQYEQYF.

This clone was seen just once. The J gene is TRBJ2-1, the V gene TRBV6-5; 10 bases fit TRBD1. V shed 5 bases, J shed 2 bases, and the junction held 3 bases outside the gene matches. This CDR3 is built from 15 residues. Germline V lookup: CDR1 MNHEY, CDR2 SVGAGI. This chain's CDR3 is CASSPDRGPYNEQFF. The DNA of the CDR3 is TGTGCCAGCAGTCCTGACAGGGGGCCCTACAATGAGCAGTTCTTC.

For the CDR3, the DNA is TGTGCCAGCAGGTTGGACATGACCTATGGCTACACCTTC. This sequence encodes CASRLDMTYGYTF. This chain joins TRBV12-3 or TRBV12-4 and TRBJ1-2; a weak D match, TRBD1 (5 bases). The CDR3 runs to 13 residues. Trimming removed 6 bases at V and 4 bases at J, with 12 bases between.

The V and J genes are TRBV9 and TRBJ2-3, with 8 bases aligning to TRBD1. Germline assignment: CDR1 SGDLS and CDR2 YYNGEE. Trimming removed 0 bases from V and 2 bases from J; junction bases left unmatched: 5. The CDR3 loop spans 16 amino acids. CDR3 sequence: CASSVGGTGYTDTQYF. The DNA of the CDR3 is TGTGCCAGCAGCGTAGGGGGGACAGGATACACAGATACGCAGTATTTT.

The CDR3 nucleotides are TGTGCCAGCACCCCTTTGTCGGGATGGGAGACCCAGTACTTC. Its translation: CASTPLSGWETQYF. The chain has TRBV5-6 and TRBJ2-5, with a weak D call TRBD2 (5 bases). The CDR3 length is 14 residues. The germline V gene has CDR1 SGHDT and CDR2 YYEEEE. Trimming cost V 6 bases and J 5 bases, with 17 bases left between them.

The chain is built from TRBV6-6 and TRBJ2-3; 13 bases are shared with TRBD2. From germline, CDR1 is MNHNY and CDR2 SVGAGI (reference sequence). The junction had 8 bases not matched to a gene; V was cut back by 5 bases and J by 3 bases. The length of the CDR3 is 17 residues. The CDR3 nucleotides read TGTGCCAGCAGTCGGACTAGCGGGAGAACAAATACAGATACGCAGTATTTT. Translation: CASSRTSGRTNTDTQYF.

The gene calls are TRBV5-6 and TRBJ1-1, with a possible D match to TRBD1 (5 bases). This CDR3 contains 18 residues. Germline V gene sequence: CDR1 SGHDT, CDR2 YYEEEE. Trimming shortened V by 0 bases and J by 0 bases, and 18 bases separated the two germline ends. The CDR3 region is CASSLVAGKLQMNTEAFF. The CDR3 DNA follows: TGTGCCAGCAGCTTGGTTGCAGGGAAGTTACAGATGAACACTGAAGCTTTCTTT.

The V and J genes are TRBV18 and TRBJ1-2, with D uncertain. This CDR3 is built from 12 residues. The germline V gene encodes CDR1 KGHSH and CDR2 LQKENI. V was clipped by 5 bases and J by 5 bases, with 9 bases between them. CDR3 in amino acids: CASSEQEYGYTF. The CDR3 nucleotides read TGTGCCAGCTCAGAACAAGAATATGGCTACACCTTC.

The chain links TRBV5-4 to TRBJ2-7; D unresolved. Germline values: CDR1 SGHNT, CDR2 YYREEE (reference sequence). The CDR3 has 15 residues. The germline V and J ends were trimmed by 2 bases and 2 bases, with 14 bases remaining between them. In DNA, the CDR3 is TGTGCCAGCAGCTTCTCCGAGACTTCTGCCTACGAGCAGTACTTC. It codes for CASSFSETSAYEQYF.

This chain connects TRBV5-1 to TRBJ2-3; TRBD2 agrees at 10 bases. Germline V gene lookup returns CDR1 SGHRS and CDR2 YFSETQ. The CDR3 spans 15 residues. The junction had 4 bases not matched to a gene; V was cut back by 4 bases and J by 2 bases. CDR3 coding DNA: TGCGCCAGCAGCCGAAGCGGGAGGGCCACAGATACGCAGTATTTT. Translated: CASSRSGRATDTQYF.

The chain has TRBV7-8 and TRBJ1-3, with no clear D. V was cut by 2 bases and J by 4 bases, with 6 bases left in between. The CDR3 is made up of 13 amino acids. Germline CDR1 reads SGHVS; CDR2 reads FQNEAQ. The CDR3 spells CASSLPGGNTIYF. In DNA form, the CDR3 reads TGTGCCAGCAGCTTACCCGGGGGAAACACCATATATTTT. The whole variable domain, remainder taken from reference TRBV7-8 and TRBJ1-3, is GAGVSQSPRYKVAKRGQDVALRCDPISGHVSLFWYQQALGQGPEFLTYFQNEAQLDKSGLPSDRFFAERPEGSVSTLKIQRTQQEDSAVYLCASSLPGGNTIYFGEGSWLTVV.

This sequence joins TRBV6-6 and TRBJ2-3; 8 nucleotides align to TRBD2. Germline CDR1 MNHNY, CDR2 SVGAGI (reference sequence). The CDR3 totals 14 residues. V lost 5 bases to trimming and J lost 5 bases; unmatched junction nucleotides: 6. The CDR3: CASSELAGRDTQYF. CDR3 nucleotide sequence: TGTGCCAGCAGTGAGCTAGCGGGTAGAGATACGCAGTATTTT.

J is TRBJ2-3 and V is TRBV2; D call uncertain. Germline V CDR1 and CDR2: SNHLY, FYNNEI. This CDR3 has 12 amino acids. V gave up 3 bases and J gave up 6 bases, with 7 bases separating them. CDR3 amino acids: CASSDVSDTQYF. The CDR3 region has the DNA TGTGCCAGCAGTGACGTGTCCGATACGCAGTATTTT.

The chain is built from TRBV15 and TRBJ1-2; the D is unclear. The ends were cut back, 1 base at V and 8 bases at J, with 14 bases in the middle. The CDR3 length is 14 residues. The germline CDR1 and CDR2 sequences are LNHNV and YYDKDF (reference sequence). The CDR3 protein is CATSRVEGGRGYTF. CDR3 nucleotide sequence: TGTGCCACCAGCAGAGTAGAGGGAGGGAGAGGCTACACCTTC.